This T cell receptor beta chain was captured by sequencing in a study of blood T cell repertoires in COVID-19. Study in general: Spain, Italy and the United States supplied samples that represented acute and convalescent COVID-19. In each case, the material was cDNA or gDNA derived from T cells, B-cell-depleted T cells, or PBMCs.

The CDR3 runs to 15 residues. Trimming took off 6 bases at V and 2 bases at J, with 14 bases between the two ends. The germline gives CDR1 SNHLY, CDR2 FYNNEI. Per the study methods: By means of reference gene primer amplification, nucleated cell counts were estimated. Assay: immunoSEQ multiplex PCR; the TCRdb copy retains only in-frame clones and omits some. V and J calls and clone size follow that table, whereas D and trimming were derived from the DNA. The table includes over 100,000 clones, around 88% detected once. This receptor was obtained from a man aged 50 to 60 with acute or convalescent COVID-19. The sequenced sample was peripheral blood. The chain has TRBV2 and TRBJ1-5, with D perhaps matching TRBD1 (6 bases). The chain's CDR3 is CASSPGPGGNQPQHF. The CDR3 DNA reads as TGTGCCAGCAGCCCCGGGCCAGGGGGCAATCAGCCCCAGCATTTT.